The 9 T cell receptor beta chains below come from one sample, sequenced in a study of cytomegalovirus exposure and HLA in healthy donors. PCR involved 60 Vbeta and 13 Jbeta primers. Measured with immunoSEQ multiplex PCR; TCRdb has only the in-frame clones, and not every one. The sample includes roughly 160,000 clones, roughly 74% of them seen just once. The sample consisted of PBMCs. The receptors here all came from a woman between 40 and 50 years old in good health and CMV-seropositive.

The DNA for the CDR3 is TGCGCCAGTAGGCAGGGGCTTAGCTCTGGGGCCAACGTCCTGACTTTC. Encoded protein: CASRQGLSSGANVLTF. The chain joins TRBV5-1 to TRBJ2-6, with D possibly matching TRBD1 (6 bases). The CDR3 consists of 16 residues. Trimming shortened V by 8 bases and J by 0 bases, and 15 bases separated the two germline ends. The germline CDR1 and CDR2 sequences are SGHRS and YFSETQ.

This chain joins TRBV2 and TRBJ2-1, with 9 bases matching TRBD2. CDR1 and CDR2 (germline): SNHLY, FYNNEI. V was clipped by 4 bases and J by 0 bases; unmatched bases: 1. This CDR3 contains 15 residues. The CDR3 reads CASSVSGSSYNEQFF. CDR3 nucleotide sequence: TGTGCCAGCAGTGTTAGCGGGAGCTCCTACAATGAGCAGTTCTTC.

This sequence joins TRBV20-1 and TRBJ2-7, with D possibly TRBD2 on 5 matching bases. The CDR3 sequence is 11 residues long. CDR1 and CDR2 (germline): DFQATT, SNEGSKA (reference sequence). The V end lost 6 bases, the J end lost 3 bases, and 9 bases lay between the germline ends. The CDR3 loop is CSAQDYYEQYF. The CDR3 nucleotides read TGCAGTGCACAAGACTACTACGAGCAGTACTTC.

This chain links TRBV19 with TRBJ1-1; 7 bases match TRBD1. This CDR3 spans 14 amino acids. The junction had 7 bases not matched to a gene; V was cut back by 6 bases and J by 3 bases. Germline V CDR1 and CDR2: LNHDA, SQIVND (reference sequence). In DNA, the CDR3 is TGTGCCAGTAGCCATACGACAGGGTACACTGAAGCTTTCTTT. Translated, it gives CASSHTTGYTEAFF.

V is TRBV30 and J is TRBJ2-5; tentative D call: TRBD1 (6 bases). Germline-derived CDR1 and CDR2 are GTSNPN and SVGIG (reference sequence). CDR3 size: 14 residues. Trimming took off 8 bases at V and 4 bases at J, with 20 bases between the two ends. The CDR3 DNA follows: TGTGCCGGGGAGCCCGGGACATTTGGAGAGACCCAGTACTTC. It codes for CAGEPGTFGETQYF.

This chain links TRBV5-1 with TRBJ2-7; TRBD2 aligns across 11 bases. V trimming: 4 bases; J trimming: 5 bases; junction bases outside the gene matches: 11. Germline-derived CDR1 and CDR2 are SGHRS and YFSETQ. The CDR3 totals 16 residues. CDR3 amino acids: CASSPTSGVVGDEQYF. The CDR3 bases are TGCGCCAGCAGCCCGACTAGCGGGGTAGTTGGCGACGAGCAGTACTTC.

The gene calls are TRBV27 and TRBJ1-1; D possibly corresponds to TRBD1 (6 bases). The V end lost 4 bases, the J end lost 5 bases, and 17 bases lay between the germline ends. The CDR3 contains 15 residues. CDR1 and CDR2 from the germline V gene are MNHEY and SMNVEV (reference sequence). The CDR3 DNA follows: TGTGCCAGCAGTTCACCCCTTAGGCAGGGGACTGAAGCTTTCTTT. It yields the protein CASSSPLRQGTEAFF.

A remark on this clone: The sample has other DNA sequences that encode this CDR3 too. The rearrangement joins TRBV6-6 to TRBJ2-1, with 8 bases fitting TRBD2. CDR3 length: 14 residues. V lost 7 bases, J lost 2 bases, and 4 bases stayed unmatched. Germline CDR1 MNHNY, CDR2 SVGAGI (reference sequence). This CDR3 reads CASNSAGAYNEQFF. The DNA for the CDR3 is TGTGCCAGCAACTCAGCGGGAGCCTACAATGAGCAGTTCTTC.

The chain couples TRBV5-4 to TRBJ1-2; TRBD1 matches at 10 bases. Germline-derived CDR1 and CDR2 are SGHNT and YYREEE (reference sequence). J lost 5 bases, V lost 4 bases, and 2 bases had no gene match. The CDR3 covers 13 residues. CDR3 amino acids: CASSPDRGYGYTF. The CDR3 nucleotides are TGTGCCAGCAGCCCGGACAGGGGGTATGGCTACACCTTC.